The source of this T cell receptor beta chain is a study of neurological immune-mediated disorders. The V gene end was trimmed by 7 bases and the J gene end by 6 bases; junction bases not matched to a gene: 4. Germline V gives CDR1 MNHEY, CDR2 SVGAGI. The CDR3 consists of 13 residues. TCRdb called the 5' RACE reads again in MiXCR, with one record for every CDR3 protein. The data hold around 40,000 distinct CDR3 sequences, with 9.5% to 15% observed a single time. The chain is built from TRBV6-5 and TRBJ2-5; 11 bases map to TRBD2. Sample: PBMCs. This sequence originates from a female donor in good health. The chain's CDR3 is CASKQTSGKTQYF. CDR3 in DNA: TGTGCCAGCAAACAGACTAGCGGGAAGACCCAGTACTTC.